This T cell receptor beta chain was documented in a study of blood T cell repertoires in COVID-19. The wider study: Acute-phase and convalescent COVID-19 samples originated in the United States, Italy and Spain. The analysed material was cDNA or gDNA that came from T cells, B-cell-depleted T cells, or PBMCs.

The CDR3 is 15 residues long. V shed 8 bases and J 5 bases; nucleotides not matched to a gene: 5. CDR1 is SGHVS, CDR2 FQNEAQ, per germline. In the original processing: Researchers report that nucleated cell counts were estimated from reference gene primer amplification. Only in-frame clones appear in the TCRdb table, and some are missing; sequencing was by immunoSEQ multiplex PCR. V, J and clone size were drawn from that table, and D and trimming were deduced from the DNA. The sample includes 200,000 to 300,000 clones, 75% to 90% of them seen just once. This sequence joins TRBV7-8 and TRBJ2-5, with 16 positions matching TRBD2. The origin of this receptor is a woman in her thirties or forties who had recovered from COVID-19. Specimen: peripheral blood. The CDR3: CASGTSGGASETQYF. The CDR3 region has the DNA TGTGCCAGCGGGACTAGCGGGGGGGCCTCGGAGACCCAGTACTTC.